The 30 T cell receptor beta chains reported below all come from one sample, sequenced in a study of control samples from healthy donors and cancer patients. The method was immunoSEQ multiplex PCR; TCRdb's version includes in-frame clones alone and lacks a portion of them. The sample holds more than 95,000 clones, 80% to 90% seen once. Sequencing was performed on blood. The receptors originated from a man aged 60 to 75 in good health.

V gene TRBV15 combines with J gene TRBJ1-1; D unresolved. The V gene lost 1 base and the J gene lost 0 bases, with 12 bases spanning the gap. This CDR3 is 16 amino acids long. CDR1 is LNHNV, CDR2 YYDKDF, per germline (reference sequence). The DNA of the CDR3 is TGTGCCACCAGCAGAGGGGATGCAGATATGAACACTGAAGCTTTCTTT. Translated: CATSRGDADMNTEAFF.

The V call is TRBV5-1, the J call TRBJ1-2; D is possibly TRBD1 (5 bases). CDR3 length: 13 residues. Trimming took off 4 bases at V and 5 bases at J, with 12 bases between the two ends. The germline V gene encodes CDR1 SGHRS and CDR2 YFSETQ. This CDR3 reads CASSIDSTYGYTF. In DNA form, the CDR3 reads TGCGCCAGCAGCATAGACAGTACTTATGGCTACACCTTC.

This clone occurred once. This chain connects TRBV10-2 to TRBJ2-3; no clear D. Germline CDR1 reads WSHSY; CDR2 reads SAAADI. The CDR3 has 15 residues. The ends were cut back, 8 bases at V and 2 bases at J, with 17 bases in the middle. CDR3 sequence: CASQRVFLITDTQYF. The CDR3 nucleotides read TGCGCCAGCCAGCGTGTTTTCCTAATCACAGATACGCAGTATTTT.

This chain uses TRBV6-5 with TRBJ2-1, with 9 bases aligning to TRBD1. J was trimmed by 7 bases and V by 7 bases; bases with no gene match: 8. This CDR3 has 14 residues. The germline CDR1 and CDR2 sequences are MNHEY and SVGAGI. The CDR3 reads CASTLGTGTNEQFF. In nucleotides, the CDR3 is TGTGCCAGCACCCTAGGGACAGGGACAAATGAGCAGTTCTTC.

This chain links TRBV21-1 with TRBJ1-5; TRBD1 was called by the table and not checked on the DNA. TRBV21-1 counts as a pseudogene. The CDR3 contains 16 residues. The CDR3 is CASRGDRGDGNQPQHF. The DNA of the CDR3 is TGTGCCAGCAGAGGGGACAGGGGCGATGGAAATCAGCCCCAGCATTTT.

This chain connects TRBV14 to TRBJ1-1; the D is unclear. CDR3 length: 16 residues. Germline loops: CDR1 SGHDN, CDR2 FVKESK. V gave up 0 bases and J gave up 3 bases, with 14 bases separating them. CDR3 sequence (DNA): TGTGCCAGCAGCCAAGATATAGGCCTCGGGGACACTGAAGCTTTCTTT. As protein: CASSQDIGLGDTEAFF.

The CDR3 coding sequence is TGTGCCAGCAGTTTGGGGAACAGGGCTCTGGGGGGAAACACCATATATTTT. Residues: CASSLGNRALGGNTIYF. This sequence joins TRBV27 and TRBJ1-3; D is perhaps TRBD1 (6 bases). Germline V lookup: CDR1 MNHEY, CDR2 SMNVEV (reference sequence). The CDR3 runs 17 residues. The germline V and J ends were trimmed by 3 bases and 4 bases, with 19 bases remaining between them.

The J gene is TRBJ2-2, the V gene TRBV30, with D unclear. Germline CDR1 reads GTSNPN; CDR2 reads SVGIG (reference sequence). The CDR3 sequence is 14 residues long. The V end was cut by 3 bases, the J end by 0 bases, with 8 bases between. As DNA, the CDR3 is TGTGCCTGGAGGGTCGGGCCGAACACCGGGGAGCTGTTTTTT. This encodes CAWRVGPNTGELFF.

V usage is TRBV19 and J usage is TRBJ1-2; no definite D call. The CDR3 sequence is 12 residues long. Germline V CDR1 and CDR2: LNHDA, SQIVND (reference sequence). Trimming removed 6 bases at V and 2 bases at J, with 7 bases between. The CDR3 reads CASRGFNYGYTF. The CDR3 DNA follows: TGTGCCAGTAGGGGTTTCAACTATGGCTACACCTTC. The variable domain in full, with the rest retrieved from reference TRBV19 and TRBJ1-2, is DGGITQSPKYLFRKEGQNVTLSCEQNLNHDAMYWYRQDPGQGLRLIYYSQIVNDFQKGDIAEGYSVSREKKESFPLTVTSAQKNPTAFYLCASRGFNYGYTFGSGTRLTVV.

V is TRBV27 and J is TRBJ2-3, with D perhaps TRBD2 (6 bases). The germline CDR1 and CDR2 sequences are MNHEY and SMNVEV (reference sequence). The CDR3 extends over 14 amino acids. Trimming cost V 10 bases and J 3 bases, with 17 bases left between them. The CDR3 sequence: CATRVGGTTDTQYF. In DNA, the CDR3 is TGTGCCACCCGGGTGGGCGGGACTACAGATACGCAGTATTTT.

The rearrangement joins TRBV27 to TRBJ1-5; 9 bases match TRBD1. V trimming: 5 bases; J trimming: 0 bases; junction bases outside the gene matches: 11. The CDR3 runs 18 residues. Per the germline V gene, CDR1 is MNHEY and CDR2 is SMNVEV (reference sequence). CDR3 in DNA: TGTGCCAGCAGTAAAACAGGGGGCAATACCAATAGCAATCAGCCCCAGCATTTT. Its protein is CASSKTGGNTNSNQPQHF.

CDR3 DNA sequence: TGTGCCAGCAGCCAAGATTGGCTAGGAATTAAGGATACGCAGTATTTT. Protein: CASSQDWLGIKDTQYF. The genes are TRBV4-2 and TRBJ2-3; D is uncertain. CDR3 length equals 16 residues. Germline assignment: CDR1 LGHNA and CDR2 YNFKEQ. Trimming stripped 0 bases from V and 6 bases from J, with 16 bases between.

The rearrangement joins TRBV19 to TRBJ1-5; tentative D call: TRBD1 (6 bases). The germline CDR1 and CDR2 sequences are LNHDA and SQIVND (reference sequence). The CDR3 runs to 15 residues. The germline V and J ends were trimmed by 7 bases and 0 bases, with 13 bases remaining between them. The CDR3 DNA is TGTGCCAGTACCCTAGGACAGTATAGCAATCAGCCCCAGCATTTT. Protein sequence: CASTLGQYSNQPQHF.

This chain connects TRBV5-4 to TRBJ1-6; 7 bases fit TRBD1. The CDR3 covers 15 residues. CDR1 SGHNT and CDR2 YYREEE come from the germline V gene (reference sequence). V was pared by 0 bases and J by 7 bases, with 4 bases of the junction left unmatched. The DNA of the CDR3 is TGTGCCAGCAGCTTGGAGACAGGGATCAATTCACCCCTCCACTTT. Its protein is CASSLETGINSPLHF.

The chain has TRBV27 and TRBJ2-7, with 9 bases that match TRBD1. Germline V CDR1 and CDR2: MNHEY, SMNVEV (reference sequence). The CDR3 spans 14 residues. V was clipped by 7 bases and J by 2 bases; unmatched bases: 6. The CDR3 nucleotides are TGTGCCAGCACCGGGGGACAGGGCCCCTACGAGCAGTACTTC. Residues: CASTGGQGPYEQYF.

The gene calls are TRBV4-2 and TRBJ2-1; D not resolved. The CDR3 consists of 13 residues. V lost 0 bases to trimming and J lost 15 bases, with 15 bases between them. Germline CDR1 and CDR2: LGHNA and YNFKEQ. The CDR3 spells CASSQDNGIYPFF. In DNA form, the CDR3 reads TGTGCCAGCAGCCAAGATAATGGCATCTATCCGTTCTTC.

The chain recombines TRBV10-3 with TRBJ1-1; D unresolved. This CDR3 comprises 14 residues. V lost 4 bases and J 3 bases, leaving 12 bases between the germline ends. The germline gives CDR1 ENHRY, CDR2 SYGVKD. The CDR3 DNA is TGTGCCATCAGTGGGAAGGGCGGCGACACTGAAGCTTTCTTT. This translates into CAISGKGGDTEAFF.

The chain joins TRBV7-9 to TRBJ2-5; tentative D call: TRBD2 (6 bases). Germline V gene data show CDR1 as SEHNR and CDR2 as FQNEAQ (reference sequence). The CDR3 is 15 residues long. V lost 5 bases to trimming and J lost 3 bases, with 16 bases between them. This CDR3 is CASSRGPGGEETQYF. The CDR3 nucleotides read TGTGCCAGCAGCCGGGGCCCGGGCGGGGAAGAGACCCAGTACTTC.

The chain is built from TRBV19 and TRBJ2-5; the match to TRBD2 covers 7 bases. The CDR3 is made up of 13 amino acids. CDR1 is LNHDA, CDR2 SQIVND, per germline (reference sequence). J was trimmed by 5 bases and V by 5 bases; bases with no gene match: 5. The CDR3 DNA is TGTGCCAGTAGTTGGGGGGGTCGGGAGACCCAGTACTTC. This codes for CASSWGGRETQYF.

This chain links TRBV6-5 with TRBJ1-1; D not certain. Trimming removed 8 bases at V and 1 base at J, with 17 bases between. The CDR3 runs 15 residues. The germline V gene has CDR1 MNHEY and CDR2 SVGAGI. The CDR3 sequence: CASSTSNMGNTEAFF. For the CDR3, the DNA is TGTGCCAGCTCGACCAGTAACATGGGGAACACTGAAGCTTTCTTT.

The DNA for the CDR3 is TGTGCCAGCAGCTTACGAGGGACAGGGCAATCCTCTGGAAACACCATATATTTT. This sequence encodes CASSLRGTGQSSGNTIYF. V gene TRBV11-2 combines with J gene TRBJ1-3; 9 nucleotides match TRBD1. This CDR3 contains 18 residues. V was pared by 2 bases and J by 0 bases, with 8 bases of the junction left unmatched. Germline V gene lookup returns CDR1 SGHAT and CDR2 FQNNGV.

This chain links TRBV6-6 with TRBJ1-5, with unresolved D. This CDR3 is built from 16 residues. Germline CDR1 reads MNHNY; CDR2 reads SVGAGI (reference sequence). V was shortened by 0 bases and J by 1 base, with 10 bases between the two germline ends. CDR3 loop: CASSYSNPASNQPQHF. The CDR3 nucleotides are TGTGCCAGCAGTTACTCGAACCCAGCAAGCAATCAGCCCCAGCATTTT.

This clone showed up just a few times. The chain couples TRBV4-3 to TRBJ1-5; 9 nucleotides match TRBD1. Per germline, CDR1 LGHNA and CDR2 YSLEER. V dropped 3 bases and J dropped 9; count of bases not matched to a gene: 9. This CDR3 has 15 amino acids. For the CDR3, the DNA is TGCGCCAGCAGCCAGGACAGGGGCGCCGGCTGGCCCCAGCATTTT. Its translation: CASSQDRGAGWPQHF.

In this sample, this clone turned up once. The chain links TRBV11-2 to TRBJ2-2, with TRBD2 identical over 10 bases. Per germline, CDR1 SGHAT and CDR2 FQNNGV. The ends lost 5 bases at V and 5 bases at J; junction bases unmatched: 5. The CDR3 loop spans 15 amino acids. The CDR3 nucleotides are TGTGCCAGCAGCCTTCTACTAGCGGGGACCGGGGAGCTGTTTTTT. Translating gives CASSLLLAGTGELFF.

The rearrangement joins TRBV3-1 (or the pseudogene TRBV3-2) to TRBJ2-7; D is perhaps TRBD1 (5 bases). Trimming removed 5 bases at V and 6 bases at J, with 17 bases between. The CDR3 sequence is 14 residues long. From germline, CDR1 is LGHDT and CDR2 YNNKEL (reference sequence). CDR3 loop: CASSSMTAVSEQYF. The DNA for the CDR3 is TGTGCCAGCAGCTCAATGACAGCCGTCTCCGAGCAGTACTTC.

The chain recombines TRBV19 with TRBJ2-4; TRBD2 aligns across 9 bases. Germline trimming cut 9 bases from V and 6 bases from J; bases unmatched to any gene: 9. CDR1 and CDR2 from the germline V gene are LNHDA and SQIVND (reference sequence). The CDR3 runs to 14 residues. Here the CDR3 DNA reads TGTGCCAGCCAGACTAGCGGTTTAGGAAACATTCAGTACTTC. As protein: CASQTSGLGNIQYF.

Only one count was recorded for this clone. The gene calls are TRBV2 and TRBJ1-1; no firm D call. The CDR3 length is 14 residues. V dropped 6 bases and J dropped 6 bases, with 17 bases sitting between them. Looked up from germline, CDR1 is SNHLY and CDR2 is FYNNEI. The CDR3 is CASRLSWENAEAFF. In nucleotides, the CDR3 is TGTGCCAGCAGGTTAAGCTGGGAAAACGCTGAAGCTTTCTTT.

The rearrangement joins TRBV12-5 to TRBJ1-6; no clear D. V lost 6 bases and J 5 bases, leaving 5 bases between the germline ends. Germline-derived CDR1 and CDR2 are LGHNT and FRNRAP. The CDR3 has 12 residues. CDR3 in amino acids: CASGRDNSPLHF. CDR3 coding DNA: TGTGCTAGTGGCCGAGATAATTCACCCCTCCACTTT.

The V call is TRBV27, the J call TRBJ1-1, with D perhaps TRBD1 (6 bases). Trimming shortened V by 7 bases and J by 5 bases, and 14 bases separated the two germline ends. The CDR3 is 13 amino acids. Germline V gene lookup returns CDR1 MNHEY and CDR2 SMNVEV (reference sequence). DNA of the CDR3: TGTGCCAGCAAAGGGGGGTTGGATACTGAAGCTTTCTTT. Translating it yields CASKGGLDTEAFF.

The gene calls are TRBV5-1 and TRBJ1-2; no definite D call. CDR1 is SGHRS and CDR2 is YFSETQ in the germline V gene. The CDR3 loop spans 14 amino acids. V was trimmed by 0 bases and J by 4 bases, leaving 10 bases between them. The CDR3 nucleotides are TGCGCCAGCAGCTTGGATTCAGTAGGCTATGGCTACACCTTC. It translates to CASSLDSVGYGYTF. The whole variable domain, filled in from reference TRBV5-1 and TRBJ1-2, reads KAGVTQTPRYLIKTRGQQVTLSCSPISGHRSVSWYQQTPGQGLQFLFEYFSETQRNKGNFPGRFSGRQFSNSRSEMNVSTLELGDSALYLCASSLDSVGYGYTFGSGTRLTVV.